Shown below are 5 T cell receptor beta chains from a single sample sequenced in a study of PD-1 blockade in classical Hodgkin lymphoma. Clones were sequenced by immunoSEQ multiplex PCR, and TCRdb holds only the in-frame ones, with some missing. The sample lists fewer than 30,000 clones; about 81% were seen once. In every patient, relapse followed autologous stem cell transplantation, while exposure to brentuximab vedotin differed. The sample was peripheral blood mononuclear cells (PBMCs), taken before the second cycle of nivolumab. The receptors were sampled from a human donor with classical Hodgkin lymphoma.

The gene calls are TRBV7-2 and TRBJ2-7; D may correspond to TRBD1 or TRBD2 (5 bases each). The CDR3 extends over 14 amino acids. Germline loops: CDR1 SGHTA, CDR2 FQGNSA. Trimming shortened V by 1 base and J by 2 bases, and 9 bases separated the two germline ends. CDR3 nucleotide sequence: TGTGCCAGCAGCTTAGTACTAGGGGCCTACGAGCAGTACTTC. It is translated as CASSLVLGAYEQYF.

The chain combines TRBV7-3 with TRBJ2-1, with 10 bases matching TRBD2. Germline assignment: CDR1 SGHTA and CDR2 FQGTGA. The CDR3 spans 15 residues. The V segment lost 5 bases and the J segment 6 bases; nucleotides outside the gene matches: 7. The CDR3 region is CASSLSGGAGNEQFF. CDR3 sequence (DNA): TGTGCCAGCAGCCTAAGCGGGGGGGCAGGCAATGAGCAGTTCTTC.

J is TRBJ1-2 and V is TRBV4-2; D possibly corresponds to TRBD1 (5 bases). Germline CDR1 LGHNA, CDR2 YNFKEQ. This CDR3 contains 18 residues. The V gene lost 0 bases and the J gene lost 1 base, with 18 bases spanning the gap. The CDR3 protein is CASSQEVQVATDNYGYTF. DNA of the CDR3: TGTGCCAGCAGCCAAGAAGTTCAAGTGGCGACAGATAACTATGGCTACACCTTC.

This clone is a singleton in its sample. This chain connects TRBV5-4 to TRBJ1-1; D may be TRBD1 (5 bases). The ends were cut back, 0 bases at V and 5 bases at J, with 17 bases in the middle. The length of the CDR3 is 16 residues. Germline CDR1 and CDR2: SGHNT and YYREEE (reference sequence). Here the CDR3 reads CASSLDLSNGGTEAFF. DNA of the CDR3: TGTGCCAGCAGCTTGGATCTTAGTAATGGGGGGACTGAAGCTTTCTTT.

J is TRBJ2-3 and V is TRBV29-1; D gene uncertain. CDR1 is SQVTM, CDR2 ANQGSEA, per germline. V was cut by 2 bases and J by 6 bases, with 9 bases left in between. CDR3 length: 12 amino acids. The CDR3 region has the DNA TGCAGCGTTGAATGGAACATCGATACGCAGTATTTT. Translating gives CSVEWNIDTQYF.